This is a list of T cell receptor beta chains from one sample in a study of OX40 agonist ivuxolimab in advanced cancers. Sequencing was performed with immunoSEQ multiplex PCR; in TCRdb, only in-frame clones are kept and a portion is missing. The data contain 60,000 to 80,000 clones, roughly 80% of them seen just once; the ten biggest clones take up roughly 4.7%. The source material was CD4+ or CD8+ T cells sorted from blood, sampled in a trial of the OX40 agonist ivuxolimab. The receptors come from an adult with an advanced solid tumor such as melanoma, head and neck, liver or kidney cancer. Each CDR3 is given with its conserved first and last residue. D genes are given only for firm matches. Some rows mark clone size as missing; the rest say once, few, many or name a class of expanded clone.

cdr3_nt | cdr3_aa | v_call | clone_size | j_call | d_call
TGTGCCAGCAGCTCCCGGTCTGACCTCTACGAGCAGTACTTC | CASSSRSDLYEQYF | TRBV7-2 | - | TRBJ2-7 | -
TGTGCCAGCAGCTTCGCTAGCGGGAGCGGGGTTGCCAATGAGCAGTTCTTC | CASSFASGSGVANEQFF | TRBV7-2 | few | TRBJ2-1 | TRBD2
TGTGCCAGCAGCTTAGTGTCGGACGAGCAGTACTTC | CASSLVSDEQYF | TRBV11-2 | - | TRBJ2-7 | -
TGCGCCAGCAGTCCGGACAGCCCATCTAACTATGGCTACACCTTC | CASSPDSPSNYGYTF | TRBV4-1 | - | TRBJ1-2 | -
TGTGCCAGCAGCTTATCTATTGGACAGGGGAACGAGCAGTACTTC | CASSLSIGQGNEQYF | TRBV11-3 | few | TRBJ2-7 | TRBD1
TGTGCCAGTAGTACCCCGGCAGGGGTTAACTATGGCTACACCTTC | CASSTPAGVNYGYTF | TRBV19 | - | TRBJ1-2 | -
TGTGCCAGCAGCCCCGGGACAGGGAGCTTCATTCAGTACTTC | CASSPGTGSFIQYF | TRBV7-9 | - | TRBJ2-4 | TRBD1
TGTGCCAGCTCACCATCCATGGTTGAATTTTCTGAAGCTTTCTTT | CASSPSMVEFSEAFF | TRBV18 | - | TRBJ1-1 | -
TGTGCCAGCAGAGGACAAGGGAACTACGAGCAGTACTTC | CASRGQGNYEQYF | TRBV25-1 | - | TRBJ2-7 | -
TGTGCCAGCTTGGGACTAGCGGGAGTGGGGCTATACAATGAGCAGTTCTTC | CASLGLAGVGLYNEQFF | TRBV28 | - | TRBJ2-1 | TRBD2
TGTGCCAGCAGCTTAGGACCCGATCCGTGGGGCTACACCTTC | CASSLGPDPWGYTF | TRBV7-9 | - | TRBJ1-2 | -
TGCGCCAGCAGCGGAACAACAGGGAGGAATGAAAAACTGTTTTTT | CASSGTTGRNEKLFF | TRBV5-1 | - | TRBJ1-4 | -
TGTGCCAGTAGAGGCCTAGCGGGAGGAGGGTACGAGCAGTACTTC | CASRGLAGGGYEQYF | TRBV19 | - | TRBJ2-7 | TRBD2
TGTGCCAGCAGCAGGCAGTGGGCTAGCGGTTACTACGAGCAGTACTTC | CASSRQWASGYYEQYF | TRBV5-6 | - | TRBJ2-7 | TRBD2
TGTGCCAGCACTTCTCCCGGGACAGGGCGCAATCAGCCCCAGCATTTT | CASTSPGTGRNQPQHF | TRBV6-4 | once | TRBJ1-5 | TRBD1
TGTGCCAGCAGCTTACTAGCGGGAGGGGATGAGCAGTTCTTC | CASSLLAGGDEQFF | TRBV7-8 | - | TRBJ2-1 | TRBD2
TGCGCCAGCAGCTTGTATCGGGGGGGCCTTGATACGCAGTATTTT | CASSLYRGGLDTQYF | TRBV5-1 | - | TRBJ2-3 | TRBD2
TGTGCCAGCAGCCCACTGGCGATGATTAGGAATTCACCCCTCCACTTT | CASSPLAMIRNSPLHF | TRBV11-2 | - | TRBJ1-6 | -
TGCGCCAGCAGTGGACAGGCCAATTCACCCCTCCACTTT | CASSGQANSPLHF | TRBV10-1 | - | TRBJ1-6 | -
TGCGCCAGCAGCCAAGATGTGGACCTTCAACGGGCTTTCTTT | CASSQDVDLQRAFF | TRBV4-1 | - | TRBJ1-1 | -
TGTGCTAGCAGCGGTACAACCGGGAACACCGGGGAGCTGTTTTTT | CASSGTTGNTGELFF | TRBV7-7 | - | TRBJ2-2 | -
TGTGCCAGCAGACAACCTGGCAGTTGGGCATGCACTGAAGCTTTCTTT | CASRQPGSWACTEAFF | TRBV7-3 | - | TRBJ1-1 | -